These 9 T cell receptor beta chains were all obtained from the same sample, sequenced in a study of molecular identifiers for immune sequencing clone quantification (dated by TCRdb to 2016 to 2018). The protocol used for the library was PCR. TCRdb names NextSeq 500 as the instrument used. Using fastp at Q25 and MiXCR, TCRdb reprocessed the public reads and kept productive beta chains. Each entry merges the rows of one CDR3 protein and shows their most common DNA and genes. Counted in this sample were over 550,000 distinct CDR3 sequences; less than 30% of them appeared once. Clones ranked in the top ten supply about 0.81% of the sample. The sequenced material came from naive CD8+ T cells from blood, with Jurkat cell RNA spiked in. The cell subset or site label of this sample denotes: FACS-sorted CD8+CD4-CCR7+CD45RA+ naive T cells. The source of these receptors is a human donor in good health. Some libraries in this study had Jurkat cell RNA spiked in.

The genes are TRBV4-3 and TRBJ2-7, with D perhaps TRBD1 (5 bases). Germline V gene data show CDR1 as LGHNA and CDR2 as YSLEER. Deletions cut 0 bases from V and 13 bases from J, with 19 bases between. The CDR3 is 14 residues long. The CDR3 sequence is CASSQDRAQGSLYF. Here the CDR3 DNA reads TGCGCCAGCAGCCAAGATCGGGCCCAGGGCTCACTTTACTTC.

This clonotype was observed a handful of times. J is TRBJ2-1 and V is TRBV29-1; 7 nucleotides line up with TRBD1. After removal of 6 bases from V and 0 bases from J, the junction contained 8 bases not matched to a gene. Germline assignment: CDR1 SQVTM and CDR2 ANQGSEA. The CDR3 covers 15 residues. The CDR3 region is CSVANRGSSYNEQFF. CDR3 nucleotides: TGCAGCGTGGCGAACAGGGGAAGCTCCTACAATGAGCAGTTCTTC.

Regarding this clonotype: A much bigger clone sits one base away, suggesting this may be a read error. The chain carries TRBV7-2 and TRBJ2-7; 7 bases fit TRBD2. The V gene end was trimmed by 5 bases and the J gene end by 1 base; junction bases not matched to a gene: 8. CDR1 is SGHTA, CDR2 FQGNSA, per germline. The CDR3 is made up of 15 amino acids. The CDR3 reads CASSVSGLPSYEQYF. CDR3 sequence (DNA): TGTGCCAGCAGCGTTTCGGGACTACCATCCTACGAGCAGTACTTC.

DNA for the CDR3: TGTGCCAGCAGTTTAATCTTCCGGACTCGCGAGCTTAGCGGTACGCAGTATTTT. Its translation: CASSLIFRTRELSGTQYF. The gene calls are TRBV27 and TRBJ2-3; weak D call: TRBD2 (6 bases). The CDR3 extends over 18 amino acids. Per germline, CDR1 MNHEY and CDR2 SMNVEV (reference sequence). Trimming stripped 2 bases from V and 8 bases from J, with 26 bases between.

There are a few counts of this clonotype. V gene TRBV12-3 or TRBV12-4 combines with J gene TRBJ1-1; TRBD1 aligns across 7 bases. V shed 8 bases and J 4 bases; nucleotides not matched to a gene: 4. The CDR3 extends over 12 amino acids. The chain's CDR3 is CASLEGATEAFF. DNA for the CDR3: TGTGCCAGCCTGGAGGGGGCCACTGAAGCTTTCTTT.

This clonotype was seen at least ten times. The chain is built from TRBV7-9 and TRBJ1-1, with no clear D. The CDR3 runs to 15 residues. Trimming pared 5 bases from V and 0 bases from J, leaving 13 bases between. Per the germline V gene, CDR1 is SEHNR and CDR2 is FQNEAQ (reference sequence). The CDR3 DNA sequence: TGTGCCAGCAGCCCACCGGTGCCAATGAACACTGAAGCTTTCTTT. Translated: CASSPPVPMNTEAFF.

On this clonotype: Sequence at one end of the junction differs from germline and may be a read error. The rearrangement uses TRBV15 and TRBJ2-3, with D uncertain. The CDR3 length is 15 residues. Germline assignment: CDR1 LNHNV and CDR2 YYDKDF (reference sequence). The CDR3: CATGRDLDSTDTQYF. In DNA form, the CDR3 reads TGTGCCACCGGCAGAGATTTGGACAGCACAGATACGCAGTATTTT.

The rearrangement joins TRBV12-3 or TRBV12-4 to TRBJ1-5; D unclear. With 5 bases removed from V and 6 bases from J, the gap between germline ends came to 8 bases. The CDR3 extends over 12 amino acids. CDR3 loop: CASSEPGQPQHF. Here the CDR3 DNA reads TGTGCCAGCAGTGAGCCGGGTCAGCCCCAGCATTTT.

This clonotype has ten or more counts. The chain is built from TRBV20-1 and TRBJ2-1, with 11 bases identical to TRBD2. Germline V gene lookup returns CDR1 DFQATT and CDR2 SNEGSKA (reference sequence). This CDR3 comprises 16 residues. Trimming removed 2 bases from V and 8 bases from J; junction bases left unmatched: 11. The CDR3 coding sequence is TGCAGTGCTAGACTAGCGGGAGGCCAAATTTATTATGAGCAGTTCTTC. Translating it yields CSARLAGGQIYYEQFF.